These 25 T cell receptor beta chains were all obtained from the same sample, sequenced in a study of cytomegalovirus exposure and HLA in healthy donors. Measured with immunoSEQ multiplex PCR; TCRdb has only the in-frame clones, and not every one. The sample contains tens of thousands of clones, around 90% of which appear only once. Sequenced input: PBMCs. The source of these receptors is a woman between 18 and 29 years old in good health and CMV-seropositive.

The chain uses TRBV7-9 and TRBJ2-2, with D perhaps TRBD1 (6 bases). The length of the CDR3 is 16 residues. Germline CDR1 reads SEHNR; CDR2 reads FQNEAQ (reference sequence). The V gene lost 5 bases and the J gene lost 0 bases, with 13 bases spanning the gap. The chain's CDR3 is CASSQIWTANTGELFF. The DNA for the CDR3 is TGTGCCAGCAGCCAAATATGGACAGCGAACACCGGGGAGCTGTTTTTT.

This clone occurred a few times. The gene calls are TRBV9 and TRBJ2-7, with 13 bases aligning to TRBD2. The CDR3 is 16 residues long. With V trimmed by 4 bases and J by 2 bases, 6 bases remained unmatched. The germline gives CDR1 SGDLS, CDR2 YYNGEE. CDR3 loop: CASSPTSGGQAYEQYF. The CDR3 DNA reads as TGTGCCAGCAGCCCGACTAGCGGGGGGCAAGCCTACGAGCAGTACTTC.

In its sample, this clone was seen once. V and J are TRBV18 and TRBJ1-2, with D uncertain. This CDR3 is built from 13 residues. Germline values: CDR1 KGHSH, CDR2 LQKENI. V lost 5 bases and J lost 8, with 15 bases in between. CDR3 in DNA: TGTGCCAGCTCAGGCCAGGCCCTACAGGGCTACACCTTC. Residues: CASSGQALQGYTF.

The V and J genes are TRBV5-1 and TRBJ1-3; 8 bases are shared with TRBD1. The CDR3 loop spans 15 amino acids. J lost 3 bases, V lost 3 bases, and 5 bases had no gene match. The germline gives CDR1 SGHRS, CDR2 YFSETQ. The CDR3 nucleotides read TGCGCCAGCAGCTCGGGGGGACAGGATGGAAACACCATATATTTT. The encoded protein is CASSSGGQDGNTIYF.

The chain employs TRBV7-8 and TRBJ2-7, with D possibly being TRBD2 (6 bases). This CDR3 comprises 15 residues. The germline V and J ends were trimmed by 1 base and 3 bases, with 13 bases remaining between them. The germline V gene encodes CDR1 SGHVS and CDR2 FQNEAQ. The CDR3 sequence: CASSLVPGGDYEQYF. CDR3 DNA sequence: TGTGCCAGCAGCTTAGTACCAGGAGGGGACTACGAGCAGTACTTC. Variable domain in full (rest from reference TRBV7-8 and TRBJ2-7): GAGVSQSPRYKVAKRGQDVALRCDPISGHVSLFWYQQALGQGPEFLTYFQNEAQLDKSGLPSDRFFAERPEGSVSTLKIQRTQQEDSAVYLCASSLVPGGDYEQYFGPGTRLTVT.

The V call is TRBV6-5, the J call TRBJ2-7, with D perhaps matching TRBD2 (5 bases). The CDR3 consists of 14 residues. Germline lookup yields CDR1 MNHEY and CDR2 SVGAGI. Trimming stripped 4 bases from V and 1 base from J, with 11 bases between. For the CDR3, the DNA is TGTGCCAGCAGTTCGGACTCTTTTTCCTACGAGCAGTACTTC. Translating it yields CASSSDSFSYEQYF.

This clone was counted between two and nine times. The rearrangement joins TRBV10-2 to TRBJ2-1, with D perhaps TRBD2 (6 bases). The CDR3 is 17 amino acids. Trimming removed 3 bases from V and 3 bases from J, with 18 bases in between. CDR1 and CDR2 from the germline V gene are WSHSY and SAAADI. CDR3 sequence reads: CASSDPNLGEDYNEQFF. The CDR3 DNA sequence: TGCGCCAGCAGTGACCCGAACCTGGGGGAGGACTACAATGAGCAGTTCTTC.

The V and J genes are TRBV7-6 and TRBJ2-2, with 10 bases that match TRBD2. Germline V gene data show CDR1 as SGHVS and CDR2 as FNYEAQ. This CDR3 has 13 amino acids. V shed 10 bases and J 6 bases; nucleotides not matched to a gene: 5. The CDR3 DNA is TGTGCCACTCTAGCGGGAGTGTCCGGGGAGCTGTTTTTT. Amino acid sequence: CATLAGVSGELFF.

This chain links TRBV28 with TRBJ1-1, with D possibly being TRBD1 (5 bases). This CDR3 is built from 15 residues. In germline, CDR1 is MDHEN, CDR2 SYDVKM. The V end was cut by 3 bases, the J end by 1 base, with 12 bases between. The CDR3 region is CASSFRVSGNTEAFF. The CDR3 nucleotides are TGTGCCAGCAGTTTCAGGGTTTCTGGGAACACTGAAGCTTTCTTT.

The J gene is TRBJ1-6, the V gene TRBV4-1, with D possibly TRBD1 on 5 matching bases. Germline loops: CDR1 MGHRA, CDR2 YSYEKL. The CDR3 is made up of 20 amino acids. Trimming pared 3 bases from V and 6 bases from J, leaving 27 bases between. The DNA of the CDR3 is TGCGCCAGCAGCCAGAGGGGTGGGGGGAATCCTTTTTCGTTTAATTCACCCCTCCACTTT. It encodes CASSQRGGGNPFSFNSPLHF.

The V gene is TRBV4-1, the J gene TRBJ1-1; D possibly corresponds to TRBD1 (5 bases). CDR1 MGHRA and CDR2 YSYEKL come from the germline V gene. The V end was cut by 2 bases, the J end by 1 base, with 8 bases between. This CDR3 spans 14 amino acids. The CDR3 is CASSQQTANTEAFF. CDR3 nucleotides: TGCGCCAGCAGCCAACAGACAGCGAACACTGAAGCTTTCTTT.

By sample fraction, this clone is medium-sized (0.01 to 0.1%). The chain is built from TRBV6-1 and TRBJ1-5; no reliable D call. The CDR3 length is 14 residues. Per germline, CDR1 MNHNS and CDR2 SASEGT. Trimming removed 2 bases from V and 6 bases from J, with 11 bases in between. The CDR3 is CASSETGEAQPQHF. The CDR3 DNA is TGTGCCAGCAGTGAAACTGGGGAGGCTCAGCCCCAGCATTTT.

The V call is TRBV7-9, the J call TRBJ2-6, with 8 bases lining up with TRBD1. Germline V lookup: CDR1 SEHNR, CDR2 FQNEAQ (reference sequence). Unmatched junction bases numbered 11, after V lost 4 bases and J lost 0 bases. This CDR3 comprises 19 residues. The CDR3 region has the DNA TGTGCCAGCAGCTCCAGGGGGCCCTCGTTTAGCTCTGGGGCCAACGTCCTGACTTTC. Translated, it gives CASSSRGPSFSSGANVLTF.

This clone was observed a few times. The J gene is TRBJ2-3, the V gene TRBV4-3, with 7 bases that match TRBD1. The CDR3 spans 18 residues. Trimming took 0 bases from V and 5 from J; bases not matched to a gene: 14. Germline lookup yields CDR1 LGHNA and CDR2 YSLEER. CDR3 sequence: CASSQDATGIKGVDTQYF. CDR3 DNA: TGCGCCAGCAGCCAAGATGCGACAGGGATCAAGGGGGTAGATACGCAGTATTTT.

This clone was seen a single time. This sequence joins TRBV19 and TRBJ2-5; no definite D call. Germline V gene data show CDR1 as LNHDA and CDR2 as SQIVND (reference sequence). Trimming removed 1 base at V and 5 bases at J, with 8 bases between. The CDR3 is 13 amino acids. The CDR3 sequence: CASSIGFGETQYF. Here the CDR3 DNA reads TGTGCCAGTAGTATAGGCTTCGGGGAGACCCAGTACTTC.

The chain combines TRBV6-5 with TRBJ1-1, with 7 nucleotides matching TRBD1. J lost 5 bases, V lost 8 bases, and 14 bases had no gene match. The CDR3 length is 15 residues. Germline assignment: CDR1 MNHEY and CDR2 SVGAGI. The CDR3 region has the DNA TGTGCCAGCGCAAAGGGGGCCCCCCCCAGGACTGAAGCTTTCTTT. This encodes CASAKGAPPRTEAFF.

The chain links TRBV6-5 to TRBJ2-7, with no clear D. Looked up from germline, CDR1 is MNHEY and CDR2 is SVGAGI. CDR3 length: 14 residues. V dropped 5 bases and J dropped 1 base, with 12 bases sitting between them. The CDR3 coding sequence is TGTGCCAGCAGTCGCTCACCCGGGTCCTACGAGCAGTACTTC. Amino acid sequence: CASSRSPGSYEQYF.

The chain couples TRBV2 to TRBJ1-2, with D possibly being TRBD1 (6 bases). CDR3 length: 14 amino acids. Trimming stripped 7 bases from V and 7 bases from J, with 19 bases between. Germline V gene data show CDR1 as SNHLY and CDR2 as FYNNEI. As DNA, the CDR3 is TGTGCCAGCACGCTAGGCCGGGACAAAGCTGGCTACACCTTC. The encoded protein is CASTLGRDKAGYTF.

The gene calls are TRBV30 and TRBJ2-3; unclear D gene. Trimming stripped 3 bases from V and 4 bases from J, with 14 bases between. The CDR3 covers 14 residues. CDR1 is GTSNPN and CDR2 is SVGIG in the germline V gene (reference sequence). The CDR3: CAWSPPVRSDTQYF. The DNA for the CDR3 is TGTGCCTGGAGCCCCCCCGTTCGTTCAGATACGCAGTATTTT.

This clone was counted only a few times. The gene calls are TRBV14 and TRBJ1-2, with 7 positions matching TRBD1. The CDR3 sequence is 13 residues long. CDR1 is SGHDN and CDR2 is FVKESK in the germline V gene. Trimming took 4 bases from V and 6 from J; bases not matched to a gene: 5. In nucleotides, the CDR3 is TGTGCCAGCAGCCGACAGGGACCCCATGGCTACACCTTC. This encodes CASSRQGPHGYTF.

This rearrangement joins TRBV6-6 to TRBJ1-6; perhaps TRBD1 as D (6 bases). CDR1 MNHNY and CDR2 SVGAGI come from the germline V gene (reference sequence). Between the trimmed V and J ends, which lost 5 bases and 7 bases, there was a span of 12 bases. This CDR3 is built from 14 residues. CDR3 sequence reads: CASSRTASNSPLHF. Written as DNA, the CDR3 is TGTGCCAGCAGTCGGACAGCCTCAAATTCACCCCTCCACTTT.

The chain has TRBV5-1 and TRBJ2-7; TRBD2 aligns across 10 bases. V shed 4 bases and J 0 bases; nucleotides not matched to a gene: 4. The V gene's germline CDR1 is SGHRS and CDR2 YFSETQ. The CDR3 has 15 amino acids. DNA for the CDR3: TGCGCCAGCAGCCTTAGCGGGGGGCGCTCCTACGAGCAGTACTTC. It encodes CASSLSGGRSYEQYF.

This chain connects TRBV7-2 to TRBJ2-3; TRBD2 matches at 9 bases. After removal of 1 base from V and 3 bases from J, the junction contained 8 bases not matched to a gene. CDR1 and CDR2 (germline): SGHTA, FQGNSA. This CDR3 has 17 residues. The CDR3 region is CASSLESAGGPTDTQYF. The CDR3 region has the DNA TGTGCCAGCAGCTTAGAATCGGCGGGGGGGCCTACAGATACGCAGTATTTT.

The V call is TRBV6-5, the J call TRBJ2-1; 8 nucleotides align to TRBD2. The CDR3 is 15 residues long. V trimming: 3 bases; J trimming: 6 bases; junction bases outside the gene matches: 7. Germline CDR1 is MNHEY and CDR2 is SVGAGI. The CDR3 DNA reads as TGTGCCAGCAGTTATGTAAGCGGGAGTCTCAATGAGCAGTTCTTC. The encoded protein is CASSYVSGSLNEQFF.

This chain joins TRBV15 and TRBJ1-3; D is uncertain. With 0 bases removed from V and 1 base from J, the gap between germline ends came to 4 bases. The V gene's germline CDR1 is LNHNV and CDR2 YYDKDF (reference sequence). The CDR3 spans 14 residues. The CDR3 DNA sequence: TGTGCCACCAGCAGAGATCGGTCTGGAAACACCATATATTTT. It translates to CATSRDRSGNTIYF.